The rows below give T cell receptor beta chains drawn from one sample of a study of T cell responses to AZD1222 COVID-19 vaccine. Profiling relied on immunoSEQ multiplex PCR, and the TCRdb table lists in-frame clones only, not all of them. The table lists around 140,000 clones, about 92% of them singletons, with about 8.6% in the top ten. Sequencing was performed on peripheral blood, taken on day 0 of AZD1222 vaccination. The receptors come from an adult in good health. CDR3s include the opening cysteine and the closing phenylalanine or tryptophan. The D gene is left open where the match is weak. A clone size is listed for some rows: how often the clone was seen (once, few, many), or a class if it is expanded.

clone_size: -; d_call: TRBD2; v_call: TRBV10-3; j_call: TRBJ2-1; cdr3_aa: CATGTSGANEQFF; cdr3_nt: TGTGCCACTGGGACTAGCGGGGCGAATGAGCAGTTCTTC
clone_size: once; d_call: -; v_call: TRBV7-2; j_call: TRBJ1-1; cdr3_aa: CASSSVNGAQAFF; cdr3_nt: TGTGCCAGCAGCTCGGTAAACGGGGCGCAAGCTTTCTTT
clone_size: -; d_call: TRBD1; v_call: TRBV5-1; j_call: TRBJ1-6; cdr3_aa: CASSGGQGTSYNSPLHF; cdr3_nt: TGCGCCAGCAGCGGGGGACAGGGAACCTCCTATAATTCACCCCTCCACTTT
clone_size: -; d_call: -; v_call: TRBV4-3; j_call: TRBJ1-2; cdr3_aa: CASSQGISDSRIYGYTF; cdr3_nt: TGCGCCAGCAGCCAAGGGATTTCGGACAGTCGGATCTATGGCTACACCTTC
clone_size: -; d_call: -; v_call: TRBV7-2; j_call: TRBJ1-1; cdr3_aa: CASSSTGPRRGFF; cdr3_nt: TGTGCCAGCAGCTCTACAGGGCCGAGGCGTGGTTTCTTT
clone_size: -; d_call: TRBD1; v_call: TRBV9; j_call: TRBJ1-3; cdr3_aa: CASSFGQGSGNTIYF; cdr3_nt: TGTGCCAGCAGCTTCGGACAGGGTTCTGGAAACACCATATATTTT
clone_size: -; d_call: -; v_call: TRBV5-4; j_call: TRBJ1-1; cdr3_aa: CASSLSLNTEAFF; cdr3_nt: TGTGCCAGCAGCTTGTCTCTGAACACTGAAGCTTTCTTT
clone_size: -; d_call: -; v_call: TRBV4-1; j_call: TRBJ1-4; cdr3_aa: CASSQGITNEKLFF; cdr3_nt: TGCGCCAGCAGCCAAGGGATTACTAATGAAAAACTGTTTTTT
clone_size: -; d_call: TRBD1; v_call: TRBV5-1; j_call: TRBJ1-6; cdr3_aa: CASSLIRQGKNSPLHF; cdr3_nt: TGCGCCAGCAGCTTAATCCGACAGGGGAAAAATTCACCCCTCCACTTT
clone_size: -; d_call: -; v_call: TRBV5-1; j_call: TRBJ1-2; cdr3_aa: CASSLETPYGYTF; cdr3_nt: TGCGCCAGCAGCTTGGAAACTCCTTATGGCTACACCTTC
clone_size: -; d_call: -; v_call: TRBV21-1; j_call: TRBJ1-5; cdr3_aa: CASSNWTGRNQPQHF; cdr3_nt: TGTGCCAGCAGCAACTGGACAGGGCGCAATCAGCCCCAGCATTTT
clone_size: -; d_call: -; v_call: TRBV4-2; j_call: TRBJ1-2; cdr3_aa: CASSQVLTGGNYGYTF; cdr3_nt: TGTGCCAGCAGCCAAGTCTTGACCGGGGGAAACTATGGCTACACCTTC
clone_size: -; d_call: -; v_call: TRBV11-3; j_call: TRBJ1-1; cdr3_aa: CASSSGYTAFF; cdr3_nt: TGTGCCAGCAGCTCAGGATACACGGCTTTCTTT
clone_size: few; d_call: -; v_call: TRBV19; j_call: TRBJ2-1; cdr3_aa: CASSIWVYNEQFF; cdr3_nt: TGTGCCAGTAGTATTTGGGTCTACAATGAGCAGTTCTTC
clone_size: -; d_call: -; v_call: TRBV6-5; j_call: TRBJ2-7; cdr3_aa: CASRNLDEQYF; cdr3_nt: TGTGCCAGCAGGAACTTAGACGAGCAGTACTTC
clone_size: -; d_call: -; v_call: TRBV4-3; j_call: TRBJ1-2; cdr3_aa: CASSQDRTPSYGYTF; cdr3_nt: TGCGCCAGCAGCCAAGATAGGACACCCAGCTATGGCTACACCTTC
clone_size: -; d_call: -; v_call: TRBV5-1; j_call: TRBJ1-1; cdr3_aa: CASSWGGGRNTEAFF; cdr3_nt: TGCGCCAGCAGCTGGGGTGGGGGTCGGAACACTGAAGCTTTCTTT
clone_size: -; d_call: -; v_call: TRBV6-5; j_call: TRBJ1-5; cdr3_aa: CASSLGGHQPQHF; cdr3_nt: TGTGCCAGCAGTTTAGGTGGGCATCAGCCCCAGCATTTT
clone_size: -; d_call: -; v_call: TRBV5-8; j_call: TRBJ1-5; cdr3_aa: CASSYSNSYNQPQHF; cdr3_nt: TGTGCCAGCAGCTACAGTAACAGTTACAATCAGCCCCAGCATTTT
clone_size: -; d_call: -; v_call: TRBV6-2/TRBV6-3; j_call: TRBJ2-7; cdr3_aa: CASSHSGFIPYEQYF; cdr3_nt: TGTGCCAGCAGTCATTCAGGTTTCATACCCTACGAGCAGTACTTC
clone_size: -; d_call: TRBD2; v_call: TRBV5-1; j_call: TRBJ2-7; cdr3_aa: CASSLDLAGGPYQYF; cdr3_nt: TGCGCCAGCAGCTTGGATCTAGCGGGGGGGCCGTACCAGTACTTC
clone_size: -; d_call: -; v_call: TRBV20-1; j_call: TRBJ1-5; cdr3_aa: CSASTGLESQPQHF; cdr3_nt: TGCAGTGCCAGTACAGGGTTGGAGAGTCAGCCCCAGCATTTT
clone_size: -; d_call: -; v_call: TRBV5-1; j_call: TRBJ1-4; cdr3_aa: CASSISGTEKLFF; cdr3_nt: TGCGCCAGCAGTATTTCAGGGACTGAAAAACTGTTTTTT
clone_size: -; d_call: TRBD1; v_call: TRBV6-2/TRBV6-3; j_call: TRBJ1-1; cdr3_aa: CASSPSRGGTEAFF; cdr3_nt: TGTGCCAGCAGTCCCAGCAGGGGGGGCACTGAAGCTTTCTTT
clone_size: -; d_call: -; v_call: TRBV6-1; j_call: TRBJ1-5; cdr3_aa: CASSELRQPQHF; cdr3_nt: TGTGCCAGCAGTGAATTGCGTCAGCCCCAGCATTTT
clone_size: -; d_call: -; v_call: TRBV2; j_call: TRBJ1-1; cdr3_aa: CASSTRGEVEAFF; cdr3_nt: TGTGCCAGCAGTACCAGGGGAGAAGTTGAAGCTTTCTTT
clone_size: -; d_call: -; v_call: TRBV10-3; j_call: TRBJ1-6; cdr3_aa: CAIGDRKGSVGNSPLHF; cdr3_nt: TGTGCCATCGGCGACCGTAAGGGAAGTGTGGGAAATTCACCCCTCCACTTT
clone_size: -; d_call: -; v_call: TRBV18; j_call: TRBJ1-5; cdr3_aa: CASSPRDGNQPQHF; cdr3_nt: TGTGCCAGCTCACCCCGGGACGGAAATCAGCCCCAGCATTTT
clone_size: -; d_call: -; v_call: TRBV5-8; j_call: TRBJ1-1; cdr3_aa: CASSTLSWVGTEAFF; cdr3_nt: TGTGCCAGCAGCACCCTTTCCTGGGTGGGCACTGAAGCTTTCTTT
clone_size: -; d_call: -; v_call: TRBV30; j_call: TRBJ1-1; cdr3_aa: CAWTRGTEAFF; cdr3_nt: TGTGCCTGGACCCGGGGGACTGAAGCTTTCTTT
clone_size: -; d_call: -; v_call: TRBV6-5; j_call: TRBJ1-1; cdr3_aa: CASKGGFTGKAFF; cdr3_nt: TGTGCCAGCAAGGGCGGATTTACAGGGAAAGCTTTCTTT
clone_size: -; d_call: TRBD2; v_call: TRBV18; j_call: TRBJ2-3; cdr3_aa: CASSSLAGSTDTQYF; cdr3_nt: TGTGCCAGCTCATCTTTAGCGGGGAGCACAGATACGCAGTATTTT
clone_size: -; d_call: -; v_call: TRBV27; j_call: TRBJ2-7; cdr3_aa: CASRAGGFLYEQYF; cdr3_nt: TGTGCCAGCAGGGCAGGCGGATTTCTCTACGAGCAGTACTTC
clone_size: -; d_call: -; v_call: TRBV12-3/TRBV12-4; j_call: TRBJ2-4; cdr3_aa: CASSYRDIQYF; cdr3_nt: TGTGCCAGCAGCTATAGAGACATTCAGTACTTC
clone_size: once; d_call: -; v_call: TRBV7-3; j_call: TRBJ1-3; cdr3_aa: CASSLSNGNTIYF; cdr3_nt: TGTGCCAGCAGCTTGAGTAATGGAAACACCATATATTTT
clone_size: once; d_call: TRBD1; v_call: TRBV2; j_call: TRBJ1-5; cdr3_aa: CASVEQGDQPQHF; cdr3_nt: TGTGCCAGTGTTGAACAGGGGGATCAGCCCCAGCATTTT
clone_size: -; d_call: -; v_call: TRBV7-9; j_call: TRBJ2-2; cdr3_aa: CASSLPMITGELFF; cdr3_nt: TGTGCCAGCAGCTTACCAATGATCACCGGGGAGCTGTTTTTT
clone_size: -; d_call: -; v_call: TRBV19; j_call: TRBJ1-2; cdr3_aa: CASSIGGNYGYTF; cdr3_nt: TGTGCCAGTAGTATAGGAGGAAACTATGGCTACACCTTC
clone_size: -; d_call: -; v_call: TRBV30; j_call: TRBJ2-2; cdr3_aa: CAWSSFGELFF; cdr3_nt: TGTGCCTGGAGTTCTTTTGGGGAGCTGTTTTTT
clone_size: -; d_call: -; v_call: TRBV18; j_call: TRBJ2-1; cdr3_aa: CASSPVASSYNEQFF; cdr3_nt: TGTGCCAGCTCACCCGTGGCTAGCTCCTACAATGAGCAGTTCTTC
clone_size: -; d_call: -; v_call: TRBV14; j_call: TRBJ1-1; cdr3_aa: CASSQGPDTEAFF; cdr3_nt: TGTGCCAGCAGCCAAGGACCGGACACTGAAGCTTTCTTT
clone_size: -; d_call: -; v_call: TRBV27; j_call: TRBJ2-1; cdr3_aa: CASSLSIGSNEQFF; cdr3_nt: TGTGCCAGCAGTTTAAGTATAGGAAGCAATGAGCAGTTCTTC
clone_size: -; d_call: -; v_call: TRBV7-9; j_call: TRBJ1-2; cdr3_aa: CASSQSGRRVGYTF; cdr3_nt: TGTGCCAGCAGCCAATCAGGGCGGAGGGTTGGCTACACCTTC
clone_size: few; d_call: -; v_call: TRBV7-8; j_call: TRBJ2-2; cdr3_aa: CASSLLKGENTGELFF; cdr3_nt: TGTGCCAGCAGCTTACTAAAGGGGGAGAACACCGGGGAGCTGTTTTTT
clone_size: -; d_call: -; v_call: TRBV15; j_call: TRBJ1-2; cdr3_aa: CATSMGGTETLNYGYTF; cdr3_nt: TGTGCCACCAGCATGGGGGGCACAGAAACCCTTAACTATGGCTACACCTTC
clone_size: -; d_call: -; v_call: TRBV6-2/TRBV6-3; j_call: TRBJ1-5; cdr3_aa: CASSFNWGPNQPQHF; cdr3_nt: TGTGCCAGCAGTTTCAATTGGGGTCCTAATCAGCCCCAGCATTTT